This TCR beta chain was obtained from a study of blood T cell repertoires in COVID-19. Overall study: Italy, Spain and the United States were the sources of the convalescent and acute COVID-19 samples. Sample material is recorded as cDNA or gDNA derived from T cells, B-cell-depleted T cells, or PBMCs.

Per the original methods: It was from reference gene primer amplification that nucleated cell counts were estimated. The repertoire was sequenced with immunoSEQ multiplex PCR; TCRdb's copy has only in-frame clones and lacks some. The V and J calls and clone size were taken over from that table, and D and trimming were inferred from the DNA. Here the sample spans approximately 58,000 clones, approximately 75% being singletons. The Seattle patients, enrolled during active infection, were followed longitudinally. The CDR3 spans 11 residues. V lost 6 bases, J lost 11 bases, and 13 bases lay in between. This clonotype originated in a man between 60 and 70 years old with COVID-19, enrolled during active disease. Sequencing was performed on peripheral blood. This chain joins TRBV12-3 or TRBV12-4 and TRBJ1-1; D not resolved. CDR3 bases: TGTGCCAGCAGCGCTCAATCGAGGGCTTTCTTT. This codes for CASSAQSRAFF.